This TCR beta chain was identified during a study of shared clonotypes between healthy human individuals. The V gene lost 1 base and the J gene lost 4 bases, with 6 bases spanning the gap. CDR1 and CDR2 (germline): SGHRS, YFSETQ. The CDR3 spans 13 residues. For this clone: The same CDR3 also results from other DNA sequences found in this sample.

TCRdb keeps only in-frame clones here, not all; method: immunoSEQ multiplex PCR. The sample contains approximately 1.1 million clones, roughly 74% of which appear only once. The chain joins TRBV5-1 to TRBJ1-5, with D perhaps matching TRBD1 (6 bases). Material: memory CD4+ T cells from PBMCs. Subset reported: CD45RA-negative fraction. The sequence was collected from a man aged 18 to 30 in good health. Some clones in this sample may be carry-over from other donors' samples. The CDR3 reads CASSLTGNQPQHF. The CDR3 DNA is TGCGCCAGCAGCTTGACAGGGAATCAGCCCCAGCATTTT.